This TCR beta chain was sequenced in a study of CD8 T cells in ankylosing spondylitis. Study conclusions and caveats: Relatively rare in peripheral blood, disease-linked clones were also CD8+. Made up of eight highly homologous variants, a TCR beta motif appeared characteristic of ankylosing spondylitis blood. Disease-linked clones reportedly concentrated significantly in matched ankylosing spondylitis synovial fluid.

For TCR beta, libraries came from quantitative 5'-RACE with molecular barcodes. TCRdb processed the 5' RACE reads anew with MiXCR; each CDR3 protein has one entry. Of hundreds of thousands of distinct CDR3 sequences detected, 12% appear once; the ten largest clones hold 0.51%. The CDR3 has 14 residues. Germline-derived CDR1 and CDR2 are DFQATT and SNEGSKA (reference sequence). V lost 6 bases to trimming and J lost 3 bases; unmatched junction nucleotides: 9. This clonotype was seen ten or more times. The antigen remains undetermined. The chain recombines TRBV20-1 with TRBJ2-3, with 7 bases identical to TRBD2. Sequencing was done on a sample of blood, either unsorted or a sorted T cell fraction (not recorded which). This TCR was recovered from a male donor with ankylosing spondylitis. CDR3 sequence reads: CSAKIAGRTDTQYF. Written as DNA, the CDR3 is TGCAGTGCCAAAATAGCGGGCCGAACAGATACGCAGTATTTT.